This T cell receptor beta chain originates from a study of CD8+CD57+ T cells in acquired aplastic anemia. For the study at large: Yields of DNA that came from sorted CD4+ and CD8+ cells averaged roughly 3.3 ug.

CDR3 length: 13 residues. Germline CDR1 is SQVTM and CDR2 is ANQGSEA. With 5 bases clipped from V and 6 bases from J, the junction kept 5 bases outside the gene matches. Genomic DNA was employed as the template in profiling TCR beta VDJ and CDR3. TCRdb analysed the reads with MiXCR anew, one entry per CDR3 protein. The sample yields about 130,000 distinct CDR3 sequences, around two fifths seen once. The sequenced material came from sorted CD4+, CD8+, or CD8+CD57+ T cells (not recorded which) from PBMCs. This rearrangement joins TRBV29-1 to TRBJ1-5; the match to TRBD1 covers 9 bases. This sequence was found in a human donor in good health, serving as a control. DNA for the CDR3: TGCAGCGTTACGGGACAGGGTGGTCAGCCCCAGCATTTT. Protein sequence: CSVTGQGGQPQHF.